The rows below give T cell receptor beta chains drawn from one sample of a study of vaccination effects on CD4 cells after COVID-19. TCRdb's table, derived via immunoSEQ multiplex PCR, lists solely in-frame clones and lacks some. The sample lists tens of thousands of clones; approximately 70% were seen once. These receptors are not linked to any known antigen. The sample here was CD4+ T cells from PBMCs cultured with HCoV-OC43 spike peptides, taken before COVID-19 vaccination. The receptors shown here come from a human donor who received a COVID-19 vaccine. Each CDR3 is given with its conserved first and last residue. The D gene is left open where the match is weak. Size is omitted from some rows. Given values are once, few, many or a class for expanded clones.

TRBJ2-2 NA TRBD1 TRBV5-4 TGTGCCAGCAGCTCGGACAGGCCTCTTTGGACCGGGGAGCTGTTTTTT CASSSDRPLWTGELFF
TRBJ1-2 NA TRBD1 TRBV27 TGTGCCAGCAGTCGGACAGGGCCCGCCTATGGCTACACCTTC CASSRTGPAYGYTF
TRBJ1-5 once NA TRBV6-5 TGTGCCAGCAGGCGGGACTATAGCAATCAGCCCCAGCATTTT CASRRDYSNQPQHF
TRBJ2-3 NA TRBD2 TRBV7-2 TGTGCCAGCAGCTCTGGACTAGCGGGGGGCACAGATACGCAGTATTTT CASSSGLAGGTDTQYF
TRBJ2-5 NA NA TRBV24-1 TGTGCCACCAGTGATTTAGGTGCCGAGGGTCAAGAGACCCAGTACTTC CATSDLGAEGQETQYF
TRBJ2-5 NA TRBD2 TRBV6-5 TGTGCCAGCAGTCGGGGGGGGGTGCAAGAGACCCAGTACTTC CASSRGGVQETQYF
TRBJ1-2 NA NA TRBV18 TGTGCCAGCTCACCAGGGTCGCCAGGGCCCGCTTCAATGTATGGCTACACCTTC CASSPGSPGPASMYGYTF
TRBJ1-4 NA TRBD1 TRBV2 TGTGCCAGCAGTGAAGGGGACAGATATAATGAAAAACTGTTTTTT CASSEGDRYNEKLFF
TRBJ1-2 NA TRBD1 TRBV29-1 TGCAGCGTCGACACCCGGGGATCAGGGGGCATCTATGGCTACACCTTC CSVDTRGSGGIYGYTF
TRBJ1-1 NA TRBD1 TRBV5-8 TGTGCCAGCAGCGACGGGACAGGGGTTTTGAACACTGAAGCTTTCTTT CASSDGTGVLNTEAFF
TRBJ2-1 NA TRBD2 TRBV5-1 TGCGCCAGCAGCTTCACCGGGACTAGCGGGGGGGCCACCCATGAGCAGTTCTTC CASSFTGTSGGATHEQFF
TRBJ1-5 few NA TRBV6-5 TGTGCCAGCAAGTTCGGTAGCAATCAGCCCCAGCATTTT CASKFGSNQPQHF
TRBJ1-2 NA TRBD1 TRBV7-3 TGTGCCAGCAGCCTAGGGACAGGGATGTCCACGGCCTATGGCTACACCTTC CASSLGTGMSTAYGYTF
TRBJ2-5 once TRBD2 TRBV27 TGTGCCAGCAGTTTGGGAGGGTTCGGAGAGACCCAGTACTTC CASSLGGFGETQYF
TRBJ2-2 NA NA TRBV11-3 TGTGCCAGCAGCTCTAACACCGGGGAGCTGTTTTTT CASSSNTGELFF
TRBJ2-1 NA TRBD1 TRBV7-3 TGTGCCAGCAGCTTCGACAGGGGTTCCTACAATGAGCAGTTCTTC CASSFDRGSYNEQFF
TRBJ1-2 few NA TRBV3-1/TRBV3-2 TGTGCCAGCAGCCAAGTGGGAGGGCACCTTGGCTACACCTTC CASSQVGGHLGYTF
TRBJ2-3 NA NA TRBV6-5 TGTGCCAGCAGTTCCCAGCAGACAGGACGCACAGATACGCAGTATTTT CASSSQQTGRTDTQYF
TRBJ1-3 few NA TRBV4-1 TGCGCCAGCAGCCAAGTCGACCTGACTGGAAACACCATATATTTT CASSQVDLTGNTIYF
TRBJ1-1 NA NA TRBV6-5 TGTGCCAGCAGTTCCCCCAATGAGTTGAACACTGAAGCTTTCTTT CASSSPNELNTEAFF
TRBJ2-3 NA NA TRBV28 TGTGCCAGCATCGGCATGGGGGGGCGAAGAGATACGCAGTATTTT CASIGMGGRRDTQYF
TRBJ1-1 NA NA TRBV12-3/TRBV12-4 TGTGCCAGCAGTTTAGGGACCAACACTGAAGCTTTCTTT CASSLGTNTEAFF
TRBJ1-2 few TRBD1 TRBV28 TGTGCCAGCGGCTTACAGGGGGCCATTTCTATTTATGGCTACACCTTC CASGLQGAISIYGYTF
TRBJ2-3 NA NA TRBV9 TGTGCCAGCAGCGCGGGACGGCGCACAGATACGCAGTATTTT CASSAGRRTDTQYF
TRBJ2-3 NA NA TRBV5-1 TGCGCCAGCAGCTTGGACTCTCAGGGTAGCACAGATACGCAGTATTTT CASSLDSQGSTDTQYF
TRBJ1-1 NA NA TRBV4-2 TGTGCCAGCAGGGCACTCGATCTTAACACTGAAGCTTTCTTT CASRALDLNTEAFF
TRBJ2-5 NA NA TRBV12-2 TGTGCAAGTCGCTTACTTTGGTGGTGGAGCGGGGGGACGGGGAGGGTGATGGAGACCCAGTACTTC CASRLLWWWSGGTGRVMETQYF
TRBJ1-5 NA TRBD1 TRBV28 TGTGCCAGCAGTTTGACAGGGGGACCTTATCAGCCCCAGCATTTT CASSLTGGPYQPQHF
TRBJ2-2 NA NA TRBV19 TGTGCCAGTAGTATATACTCCTACACCGGGGAGCTGTTTTTT CASSIYSYTGELFF